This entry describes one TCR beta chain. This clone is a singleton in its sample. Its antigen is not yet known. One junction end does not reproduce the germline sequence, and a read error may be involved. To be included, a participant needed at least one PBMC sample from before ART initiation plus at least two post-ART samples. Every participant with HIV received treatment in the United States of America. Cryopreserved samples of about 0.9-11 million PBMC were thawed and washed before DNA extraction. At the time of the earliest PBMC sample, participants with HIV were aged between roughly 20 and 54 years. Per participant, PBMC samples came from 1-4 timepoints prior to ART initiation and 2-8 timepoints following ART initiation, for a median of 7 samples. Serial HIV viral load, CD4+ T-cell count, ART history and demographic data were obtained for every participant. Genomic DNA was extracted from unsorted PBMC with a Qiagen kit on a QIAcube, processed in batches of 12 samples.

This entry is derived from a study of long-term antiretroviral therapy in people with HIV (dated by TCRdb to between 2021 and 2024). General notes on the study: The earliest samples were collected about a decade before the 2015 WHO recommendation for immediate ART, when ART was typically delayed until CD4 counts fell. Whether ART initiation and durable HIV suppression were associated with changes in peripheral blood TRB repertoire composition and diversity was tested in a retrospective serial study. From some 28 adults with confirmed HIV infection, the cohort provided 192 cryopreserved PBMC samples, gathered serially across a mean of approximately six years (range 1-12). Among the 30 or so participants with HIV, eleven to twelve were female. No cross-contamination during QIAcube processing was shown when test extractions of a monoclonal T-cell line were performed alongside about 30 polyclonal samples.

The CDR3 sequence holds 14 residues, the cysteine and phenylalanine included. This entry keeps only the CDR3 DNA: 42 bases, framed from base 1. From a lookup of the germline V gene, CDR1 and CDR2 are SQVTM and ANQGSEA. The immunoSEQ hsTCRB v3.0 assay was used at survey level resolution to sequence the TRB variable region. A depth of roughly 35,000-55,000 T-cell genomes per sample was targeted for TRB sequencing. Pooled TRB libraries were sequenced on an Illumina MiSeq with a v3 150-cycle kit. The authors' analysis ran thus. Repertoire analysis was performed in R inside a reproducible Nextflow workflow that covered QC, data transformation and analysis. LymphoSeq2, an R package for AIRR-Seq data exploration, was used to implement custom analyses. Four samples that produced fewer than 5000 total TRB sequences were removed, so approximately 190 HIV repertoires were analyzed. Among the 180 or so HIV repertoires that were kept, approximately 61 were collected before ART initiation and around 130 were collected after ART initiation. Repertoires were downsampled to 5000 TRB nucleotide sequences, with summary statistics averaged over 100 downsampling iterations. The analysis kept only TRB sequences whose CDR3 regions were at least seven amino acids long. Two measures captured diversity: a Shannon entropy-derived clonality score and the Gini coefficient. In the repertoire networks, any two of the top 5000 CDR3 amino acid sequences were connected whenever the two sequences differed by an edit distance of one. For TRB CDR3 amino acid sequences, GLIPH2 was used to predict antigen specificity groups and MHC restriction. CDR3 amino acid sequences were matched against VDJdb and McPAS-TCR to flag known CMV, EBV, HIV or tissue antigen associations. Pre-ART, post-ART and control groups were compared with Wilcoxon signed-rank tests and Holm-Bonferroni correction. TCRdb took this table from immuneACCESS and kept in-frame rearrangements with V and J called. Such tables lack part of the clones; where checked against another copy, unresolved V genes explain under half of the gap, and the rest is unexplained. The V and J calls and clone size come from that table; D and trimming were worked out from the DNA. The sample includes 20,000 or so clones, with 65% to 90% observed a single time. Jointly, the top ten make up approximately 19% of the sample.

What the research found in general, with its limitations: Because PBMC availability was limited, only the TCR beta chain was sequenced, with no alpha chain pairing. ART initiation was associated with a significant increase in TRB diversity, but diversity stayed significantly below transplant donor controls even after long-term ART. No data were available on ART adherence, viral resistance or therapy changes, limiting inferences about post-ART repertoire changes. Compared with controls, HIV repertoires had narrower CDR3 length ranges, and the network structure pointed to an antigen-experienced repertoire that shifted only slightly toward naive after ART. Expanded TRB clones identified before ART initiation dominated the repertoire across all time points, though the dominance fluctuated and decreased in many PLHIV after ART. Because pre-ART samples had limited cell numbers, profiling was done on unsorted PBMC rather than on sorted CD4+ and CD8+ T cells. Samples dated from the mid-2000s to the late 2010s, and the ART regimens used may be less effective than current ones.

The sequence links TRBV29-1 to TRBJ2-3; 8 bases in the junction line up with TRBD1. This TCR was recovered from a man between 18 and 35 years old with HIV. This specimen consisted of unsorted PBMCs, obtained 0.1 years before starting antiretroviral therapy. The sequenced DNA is TGCAGCGTAGAAGGACAGGGATATTCCGATACGCAGTATTTT. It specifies CSVEGQGYSDTQYF.